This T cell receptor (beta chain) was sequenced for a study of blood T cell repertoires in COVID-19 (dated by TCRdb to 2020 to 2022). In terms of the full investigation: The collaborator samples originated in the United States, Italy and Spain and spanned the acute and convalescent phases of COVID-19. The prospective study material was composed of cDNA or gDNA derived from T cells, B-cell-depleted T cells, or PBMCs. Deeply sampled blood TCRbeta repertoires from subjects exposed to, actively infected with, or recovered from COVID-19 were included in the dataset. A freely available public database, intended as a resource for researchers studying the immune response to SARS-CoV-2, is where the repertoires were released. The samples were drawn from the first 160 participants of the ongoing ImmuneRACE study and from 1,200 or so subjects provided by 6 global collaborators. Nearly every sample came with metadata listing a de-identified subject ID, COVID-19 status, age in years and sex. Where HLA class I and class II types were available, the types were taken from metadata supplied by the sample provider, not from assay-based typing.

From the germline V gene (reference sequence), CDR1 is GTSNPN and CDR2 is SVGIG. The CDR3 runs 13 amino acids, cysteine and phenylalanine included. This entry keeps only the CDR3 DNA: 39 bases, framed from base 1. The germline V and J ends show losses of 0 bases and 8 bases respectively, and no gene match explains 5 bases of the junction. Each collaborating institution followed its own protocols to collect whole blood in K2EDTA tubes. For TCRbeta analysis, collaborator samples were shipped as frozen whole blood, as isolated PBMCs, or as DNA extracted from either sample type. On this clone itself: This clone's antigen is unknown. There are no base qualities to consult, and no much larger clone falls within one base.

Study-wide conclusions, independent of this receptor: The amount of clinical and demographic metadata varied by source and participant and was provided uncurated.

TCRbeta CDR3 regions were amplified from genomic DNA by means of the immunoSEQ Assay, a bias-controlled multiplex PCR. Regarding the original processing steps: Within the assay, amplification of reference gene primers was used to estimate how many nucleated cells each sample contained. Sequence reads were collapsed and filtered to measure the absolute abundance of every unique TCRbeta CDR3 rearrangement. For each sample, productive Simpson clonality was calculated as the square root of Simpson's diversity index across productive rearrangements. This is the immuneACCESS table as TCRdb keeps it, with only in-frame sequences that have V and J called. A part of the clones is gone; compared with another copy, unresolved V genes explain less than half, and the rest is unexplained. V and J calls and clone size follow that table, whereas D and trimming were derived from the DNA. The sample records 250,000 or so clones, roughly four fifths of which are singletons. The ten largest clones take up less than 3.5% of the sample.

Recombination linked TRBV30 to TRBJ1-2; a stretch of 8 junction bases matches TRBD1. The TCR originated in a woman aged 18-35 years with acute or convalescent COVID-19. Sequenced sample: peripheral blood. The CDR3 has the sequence CAWSVSTGEGYTF. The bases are TGTGCCTGGAGTGTATCGACAGGGGAGGGCTACACCTTC.